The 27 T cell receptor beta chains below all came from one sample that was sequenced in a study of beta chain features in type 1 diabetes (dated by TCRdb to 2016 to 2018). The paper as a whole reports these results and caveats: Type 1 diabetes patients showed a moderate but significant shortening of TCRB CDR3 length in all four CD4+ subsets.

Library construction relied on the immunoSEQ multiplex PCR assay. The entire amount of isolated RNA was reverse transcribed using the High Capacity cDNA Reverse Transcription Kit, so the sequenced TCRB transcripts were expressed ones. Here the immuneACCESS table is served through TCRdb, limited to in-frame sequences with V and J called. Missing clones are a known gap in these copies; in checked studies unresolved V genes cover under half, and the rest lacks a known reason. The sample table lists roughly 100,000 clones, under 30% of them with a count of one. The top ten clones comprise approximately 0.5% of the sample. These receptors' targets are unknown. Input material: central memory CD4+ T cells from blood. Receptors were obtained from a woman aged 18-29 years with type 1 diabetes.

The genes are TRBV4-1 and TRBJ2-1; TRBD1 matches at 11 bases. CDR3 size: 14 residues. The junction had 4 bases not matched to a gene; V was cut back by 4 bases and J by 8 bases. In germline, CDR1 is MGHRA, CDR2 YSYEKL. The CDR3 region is CASSRGQGAYEQFF. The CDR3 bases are TGCGCCAGCAGCCGCGGACAGGGGGCCTATGAGCAGTTCTTC.

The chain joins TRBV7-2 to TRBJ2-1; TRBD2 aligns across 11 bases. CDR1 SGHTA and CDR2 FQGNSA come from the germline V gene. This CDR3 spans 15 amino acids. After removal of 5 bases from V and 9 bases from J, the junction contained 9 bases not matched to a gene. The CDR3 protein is CASSLELAGASEQFF. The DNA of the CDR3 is TGTGCCAGCAGCCTAGAACTAGCGGGGGCTTCTGAGCAGTTCTTC.

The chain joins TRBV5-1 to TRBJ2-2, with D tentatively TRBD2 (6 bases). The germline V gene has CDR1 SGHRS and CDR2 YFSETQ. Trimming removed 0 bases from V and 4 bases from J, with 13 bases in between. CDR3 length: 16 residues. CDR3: CASSLVGGTVTGELFF. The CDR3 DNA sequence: TGCGCCAGCAGCTTGGTGGGCGGGACGGTCACCGGGGAGCTGTTTTTT.

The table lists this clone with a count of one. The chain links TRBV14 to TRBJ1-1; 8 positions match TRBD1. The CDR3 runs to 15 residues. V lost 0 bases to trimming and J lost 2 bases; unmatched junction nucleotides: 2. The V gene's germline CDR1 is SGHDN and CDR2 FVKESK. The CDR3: CASSQDGTGNTEAFF. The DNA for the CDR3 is TGTGCCAGCAGCCAAGACGGGACAGGCAACACTGAAGCTTTCTTT.

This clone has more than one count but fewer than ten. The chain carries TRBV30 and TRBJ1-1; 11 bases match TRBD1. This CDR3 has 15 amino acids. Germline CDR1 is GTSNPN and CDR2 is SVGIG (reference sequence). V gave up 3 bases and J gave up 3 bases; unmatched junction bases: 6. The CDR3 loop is CAWSRGTGGYTEAFF. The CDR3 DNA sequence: TGTGCCTGGAGCAGAGGGACAGGGGGTTACACTGAAGCTTTCTTT.

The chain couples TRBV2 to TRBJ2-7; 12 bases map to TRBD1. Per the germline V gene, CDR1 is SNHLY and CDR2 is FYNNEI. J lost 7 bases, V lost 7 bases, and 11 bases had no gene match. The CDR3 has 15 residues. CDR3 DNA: TGTGCCAGCACCGAAGGGGACAGGGGGCGCAAAGAGCAGTACGTC. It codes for CASTEGDRGRKEQYV.

The CDR3 here is CASTVNWGLGDTEAFF. The CDR3 region has the DNA TGTGCCAGCACCGTGAACTGGGGGCTAGGGGACACTGAAGCTTTCTTT. This chain links TRBV5-4 with TRBJ1-1, with a weak D call TRBD1 (6 bases). Germline V CDR1 and CDR2: SGHNT, YYREEE (reference sequence). Trimming removed 6 bases from V and 3 bases from J, with 21 bases in between. This CDR3 spans 16 amino acids.

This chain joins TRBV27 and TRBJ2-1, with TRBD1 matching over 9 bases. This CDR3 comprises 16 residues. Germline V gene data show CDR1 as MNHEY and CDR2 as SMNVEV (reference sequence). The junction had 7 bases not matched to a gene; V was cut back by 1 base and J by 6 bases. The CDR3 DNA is TGTGCCAGCAGTTTATTATCGGGGACAGGGCGCAATGAGCAGTTCTTC. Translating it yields CASSLLSGTGRNEQFF.

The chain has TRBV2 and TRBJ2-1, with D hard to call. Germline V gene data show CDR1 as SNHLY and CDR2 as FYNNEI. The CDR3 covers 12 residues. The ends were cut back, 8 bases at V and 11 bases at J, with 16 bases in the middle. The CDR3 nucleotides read TGTGCCAGCGCCAGCGTTGCCACCCAGCAGTTCTTC. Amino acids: CASASVATQQFF. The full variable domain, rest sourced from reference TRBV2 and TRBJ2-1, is EPEVTQTPSHQVTQMGQEVILRCVPISNHLYFYWYRQILGQKVEFLVSFYNNEISEKSEIFDDQFSVERPDGSNFTLKIRSTKLEDSAMYFCASASVATQQFFGPGTRLTVL.

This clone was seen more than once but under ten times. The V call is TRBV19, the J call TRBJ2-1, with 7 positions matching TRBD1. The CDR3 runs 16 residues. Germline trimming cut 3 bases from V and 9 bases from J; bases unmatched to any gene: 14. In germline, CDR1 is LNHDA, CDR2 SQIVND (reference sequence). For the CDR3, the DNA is TGTGCCAGTAGTATGGACAGGCCCTCGGTTTTTAGTGAGCAGTTCTTC. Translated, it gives CASSMDRPSVFSEQFF.

The CDR3 is CASSLRGADTQYF. The CDR3 coding sequence is TGTGCCAGCAGCCTTCGGGGGGCAGATACGCAGTATTTT. The chain employs TRBV7-7 and TRBJ2-3, with 7 nucleotides matching TRBD2. The CDR3 runs 13 residues. The germline V gene encodes CDR1 SSHAT and CDR2 FNYEAQ (reference sequence). V was pared by 5 bases and J by 4 bases, with 3 bases of the junction left unmatched.

The CDR3 region has the DNA TGCGCCAGCAGCTTGTACTCACTAGCGGGAGAAGCCGGGCAGTTCTTC. Residues: CASSLYSLAGEAGQFF. The J gene is TRBJ2-1, the V gene TRBV5-1; 11 bases align to TRBD2. The V segment lost 1 base and the J segment 12 bases; nucleotides outside the gene matches: 12. CDR3 size: 16 residues. From germline, CDR1 is SGHRS and CDR2 YFSETQ. Together with reference TRBV5-1 and TRBJ2-1, the CDR3 gives the full variable domain: KAGVTQTPRYLIKTRGQQVTLSCSPISGHRSVSWYQQTPGQGLQFLFEYFSETQRNKGNFPGRFSGRQFSNSRSEMNVSTLELGDSALYLCASSLYSLAGEAGQFFGPGTRLTVL.

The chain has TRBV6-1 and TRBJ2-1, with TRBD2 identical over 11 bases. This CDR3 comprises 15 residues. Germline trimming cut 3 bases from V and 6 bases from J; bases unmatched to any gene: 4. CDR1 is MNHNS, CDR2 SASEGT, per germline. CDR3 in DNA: TGTGCCAGCAGTGACGGACTAGCGGGTCGCAATGAGCAGTTCTTC. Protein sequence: CASSDGLAGRNEQFF.

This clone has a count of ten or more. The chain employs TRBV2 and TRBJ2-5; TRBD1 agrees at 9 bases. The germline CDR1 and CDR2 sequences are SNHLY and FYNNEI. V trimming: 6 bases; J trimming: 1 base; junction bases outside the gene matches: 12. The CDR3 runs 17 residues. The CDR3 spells CASSGRPGQGLQETQYF. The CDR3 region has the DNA TGTGCCAGCAGCGGTAGACCCGGACAGGGGCTCCAAGAGACCCAGTACTTC.

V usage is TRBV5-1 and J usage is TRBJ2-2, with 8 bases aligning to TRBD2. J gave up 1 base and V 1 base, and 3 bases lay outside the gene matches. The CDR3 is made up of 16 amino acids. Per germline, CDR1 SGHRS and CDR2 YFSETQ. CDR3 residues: CASSLRLAGNTGELFF. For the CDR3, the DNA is TGCGCCAGCAGCTTGAGGCTAGCGGGGAACACCGGGGAGCTGTTTTTT.

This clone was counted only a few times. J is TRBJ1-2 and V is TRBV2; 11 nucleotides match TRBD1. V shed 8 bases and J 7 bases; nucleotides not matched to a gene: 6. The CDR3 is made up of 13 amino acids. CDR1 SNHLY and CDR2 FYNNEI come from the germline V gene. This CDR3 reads CASPGQGGGGYTF. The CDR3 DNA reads TGTGCCAGCCCGGGACAGGGGGGAGGTGGCTACACCTTC.

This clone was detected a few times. In DNA, the CDR3 is TGTGCCAGCAGCTCCTCTAGCGGGAGTGACAATGAGCAGTTCTTC. Its translation: CASSSSSGSDNEQFF. The chain combines TRBV11-3 with TRBJ2-1; 10 nucleotides line up with TRBD2. The germline gives CDR1 SGHNT, CDR2 YENEEA. The V and J ends lost 4 bases and 5 bases, in that order; junction bases with no gene match: 5. The CDR3 has 15 residues. Complete variable domain (other parts from reference TRBV11-3 and TRBJ2-1): EAGVVQSPRYKIIEKKQPVAFWCNPISGHNTLYWYLQNLGQGPELLIRYENEEAVDDSQLPKDRFSAERLKGVDSTLKIQPAELGDSAVYLCASSSSSGSDNEQFFGPGTRLTVL.

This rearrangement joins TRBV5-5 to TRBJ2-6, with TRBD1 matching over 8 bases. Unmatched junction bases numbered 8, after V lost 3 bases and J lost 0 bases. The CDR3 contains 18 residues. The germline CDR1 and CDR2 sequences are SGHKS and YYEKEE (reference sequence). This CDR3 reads CASSSTGGYSSGANVLTF. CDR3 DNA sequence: TGTGCCAGCAGCTCTACAGGGGGATACTCCTCTGGGGCCAACGTCCTGACTTTC.

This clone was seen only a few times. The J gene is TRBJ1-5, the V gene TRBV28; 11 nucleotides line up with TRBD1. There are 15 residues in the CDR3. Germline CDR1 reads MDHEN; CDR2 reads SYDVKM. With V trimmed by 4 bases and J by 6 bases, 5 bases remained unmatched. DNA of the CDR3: TGTGCCAGCAGTTCCCTCGGGACAGGGGGTCAGCCCCAGCATTTT. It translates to CASSSLGTGGQPQHF.

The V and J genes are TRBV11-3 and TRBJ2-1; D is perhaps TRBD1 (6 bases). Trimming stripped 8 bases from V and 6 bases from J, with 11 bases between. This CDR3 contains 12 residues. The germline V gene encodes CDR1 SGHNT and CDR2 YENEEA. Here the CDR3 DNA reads TGTGCCAGCGAAAACAGGGTCAATGAGCAGTTCTTC. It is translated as CASENRVNEQFF.

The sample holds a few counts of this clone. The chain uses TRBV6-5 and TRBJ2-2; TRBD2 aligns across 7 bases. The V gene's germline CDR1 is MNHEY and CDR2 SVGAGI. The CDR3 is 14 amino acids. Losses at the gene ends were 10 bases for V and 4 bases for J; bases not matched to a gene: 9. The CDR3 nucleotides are TGTGCCATGGGGTCGGGGGGAAGCACCGGGGAGCTGTTTTTT. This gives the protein CAMGSGGSTGELFF.

DNA of the CDR3: TGTGCCAGCACCCCGCCAGGGAACTATGGCTACACCTTC. Protein sequence: CASTPPGNYGYTF. The chain carries TRBV11-2 and TRBJ1-2; D might be TRBD1 (5 bases). Trimming removed 7 bases at V and 2 bases at J, with 11 bases between. CDR3 size: 13 residues. Germline values: CDR1 SGHAT, CDR2 FQNNGV.

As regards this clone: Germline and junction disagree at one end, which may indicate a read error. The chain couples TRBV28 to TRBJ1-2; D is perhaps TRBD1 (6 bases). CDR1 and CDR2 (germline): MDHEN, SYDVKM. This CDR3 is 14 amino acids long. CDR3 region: CANSHLGAPQGYTF. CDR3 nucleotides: TGTGCCAACAGTCACCTGGGGGCTCCCCAAGGCTACACCTTC.

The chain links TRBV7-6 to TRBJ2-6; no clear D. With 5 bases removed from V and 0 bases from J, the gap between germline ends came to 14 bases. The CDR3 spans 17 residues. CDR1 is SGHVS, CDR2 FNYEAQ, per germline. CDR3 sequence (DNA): TGTGCCAGCAGCCACACCACCACCCACTCTGGGGCCAACGTCCTGACTTTC. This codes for CASSHTTTHSGANVLTF.

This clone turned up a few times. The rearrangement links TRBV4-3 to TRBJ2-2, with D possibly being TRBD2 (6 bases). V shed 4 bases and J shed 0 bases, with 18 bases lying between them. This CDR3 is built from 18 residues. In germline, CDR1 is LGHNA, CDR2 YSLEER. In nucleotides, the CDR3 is TGCGCCAGCAGCCGGGAAAACATAGCGGACGCGAACACCGGGGAGCTGTTTTTT. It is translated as CASSRENIADANTGELFF.

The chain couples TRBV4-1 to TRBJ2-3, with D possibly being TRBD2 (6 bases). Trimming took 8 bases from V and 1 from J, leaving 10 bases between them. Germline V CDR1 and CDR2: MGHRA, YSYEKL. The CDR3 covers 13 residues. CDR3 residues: CASQEGGTDTQYF. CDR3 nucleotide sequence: TGCGCCAGCCAGGAGGGTGGCACAGATACGCAGTATTTT.

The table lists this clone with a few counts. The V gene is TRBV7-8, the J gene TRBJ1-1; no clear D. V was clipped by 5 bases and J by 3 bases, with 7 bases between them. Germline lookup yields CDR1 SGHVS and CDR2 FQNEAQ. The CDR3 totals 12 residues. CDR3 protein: CASSTRYTEAFF. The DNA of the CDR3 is TGTGCCAGCAGCACCCGGTACACTGAAGCTTTCTTT.